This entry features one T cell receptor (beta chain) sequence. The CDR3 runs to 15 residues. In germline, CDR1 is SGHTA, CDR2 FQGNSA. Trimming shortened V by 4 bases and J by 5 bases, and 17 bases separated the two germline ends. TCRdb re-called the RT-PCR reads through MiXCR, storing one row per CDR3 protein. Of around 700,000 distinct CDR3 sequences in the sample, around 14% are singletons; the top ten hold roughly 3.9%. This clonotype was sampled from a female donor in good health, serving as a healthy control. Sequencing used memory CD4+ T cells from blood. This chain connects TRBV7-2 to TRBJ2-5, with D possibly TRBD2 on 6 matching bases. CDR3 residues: CASSYGSSGGETQYF. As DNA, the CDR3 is TGTGCCAGCAGCTACGGGTCAAGTGGAGGGGAGACCCAGTACTTC. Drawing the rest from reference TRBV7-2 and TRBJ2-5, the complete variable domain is GAGVSQSPSNKVTEKGKDVELRCDPISGHTALYWYRQSLGQGLEFLIYFQGNSAPDKSGLPSDRFSAERTGGSVSTLTIQRTQQEDSAVYLCASSYGSSGGETQYFGPGTRLLVL.